A single TCR beta chain is shown here with its context. No antigen is known for it. TCRdb ran MiXCR on the RT-PCR reads and lists one entry per CDR3 protein. The sample lists about half a million distinct CDR3 sequences, approximately 11% occurring once. These data come from a study of response to subunit inactivated influenza vaccine. Study outcomes and limitations: The authors proposed limited new T cell recruitment per seasonal influenza vaccination.

This CDR3 has 15 residues. Material: PBMCs from blood, obtained about 40 days after vaccination. This chain connects TRBV12-3 or TRBV12-4 to TRBJ1-5, with TRBD1 identical over 8 bases. The DNA matches TRBJ2-3 better at its end, which makes the J call doubtful. This TCR came from a man aged 50 or older who received an inactivated influenza vaccine. The CDR3 sequence is CASSSSQGGNQPQYF. The CDR3 nucleotides are TGTGCCAGCAGTTCCTCACAGGGGGGCAATCAGCCCCAGTATTTT.